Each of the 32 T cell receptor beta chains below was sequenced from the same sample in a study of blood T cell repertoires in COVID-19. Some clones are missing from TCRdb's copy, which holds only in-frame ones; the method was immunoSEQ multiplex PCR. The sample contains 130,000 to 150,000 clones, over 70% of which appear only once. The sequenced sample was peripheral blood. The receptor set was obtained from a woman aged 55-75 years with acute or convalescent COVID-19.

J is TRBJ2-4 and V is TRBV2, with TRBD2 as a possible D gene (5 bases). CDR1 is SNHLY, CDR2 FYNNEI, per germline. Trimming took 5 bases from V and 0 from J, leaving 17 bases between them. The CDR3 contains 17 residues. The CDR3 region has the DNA TGTGCCAGCAGTAAGCGTGACTTAGGACTAGCCAAAAACATTCAGTACTTC. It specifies CASSKRDLGLAKNIQYF.

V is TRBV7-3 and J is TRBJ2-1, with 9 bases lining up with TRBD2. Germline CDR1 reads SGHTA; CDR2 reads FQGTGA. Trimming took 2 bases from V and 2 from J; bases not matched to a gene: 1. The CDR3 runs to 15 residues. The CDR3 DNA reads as TGTGCCAGCAGCTTAGCGGGAGGGCCCTACAATGAGCAGTTCTTC. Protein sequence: CASSLAGGPYNEQFF.

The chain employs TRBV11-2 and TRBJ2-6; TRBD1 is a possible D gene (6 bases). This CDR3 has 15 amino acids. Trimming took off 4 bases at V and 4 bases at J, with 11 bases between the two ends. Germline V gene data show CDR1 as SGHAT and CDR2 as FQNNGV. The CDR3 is CASSSTGIGANVLTF. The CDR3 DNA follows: TGTGCCAGCAGCTCCACAGGGATAGGGGCCAACGTCCTGACTTTC.

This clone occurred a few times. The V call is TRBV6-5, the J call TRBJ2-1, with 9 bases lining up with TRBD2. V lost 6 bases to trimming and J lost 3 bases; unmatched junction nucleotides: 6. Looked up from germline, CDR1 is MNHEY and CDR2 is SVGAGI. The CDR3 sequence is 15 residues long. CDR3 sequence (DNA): TGTGCCAGCAGAATCGGGCGGGAGGGCTACAATGAGCAGTTCTTC. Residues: CASRIGREGYNEQFF.

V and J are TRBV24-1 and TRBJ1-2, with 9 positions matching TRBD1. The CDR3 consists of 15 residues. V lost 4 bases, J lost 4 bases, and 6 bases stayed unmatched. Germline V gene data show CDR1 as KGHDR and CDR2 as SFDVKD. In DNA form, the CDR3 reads TGTGCCACCAGTGACCCGGGACAGGGCGCCTATGGCTACACCTTC. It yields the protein CATSDPGQGAYGYTF.

The CDR3 spells CASRQGDEQFF. As DNA, the CDR3 is TGTGCCAGCAGACAGGGTGATGAGCAGTTCTTC. J is TRBJ2-1 and V is TRBV3-1 (or the pseudogene TRBV3-2), with a possible D match to TRBD1 (6 bases). Germline V gives CDR1 LGHDT, CDR2 YNNKEL (reference sequence). V lost 6 bases and J 8 bases, leaving 8 bases between the germline ends. The CDR3 has 11 residues.

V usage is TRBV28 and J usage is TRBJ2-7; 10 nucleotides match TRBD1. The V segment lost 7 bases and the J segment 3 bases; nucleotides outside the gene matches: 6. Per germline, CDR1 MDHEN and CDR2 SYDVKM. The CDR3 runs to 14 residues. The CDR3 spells CASTRTGGIYEQYF. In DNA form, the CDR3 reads TGTGCCAGCACCCGGACAGGGGGGATCTACGAGCAGTACTTC.

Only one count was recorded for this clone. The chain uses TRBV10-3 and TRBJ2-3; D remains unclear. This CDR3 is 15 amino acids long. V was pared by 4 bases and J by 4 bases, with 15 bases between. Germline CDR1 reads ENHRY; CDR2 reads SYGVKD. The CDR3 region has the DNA TGTGCCATCAGTGGAAAACTCCCGCCCCCAGATACGCAGTATTTT. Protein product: CAISGKLPPPDTQYF.

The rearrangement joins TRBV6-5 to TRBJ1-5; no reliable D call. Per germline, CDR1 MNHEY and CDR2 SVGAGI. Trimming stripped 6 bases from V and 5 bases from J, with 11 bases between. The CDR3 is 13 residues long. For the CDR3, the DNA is TGTGCCAGCAGCCCCACAGCTTATCAGCCCCAGCATTTT. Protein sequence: CASSPTAYQPQHF.

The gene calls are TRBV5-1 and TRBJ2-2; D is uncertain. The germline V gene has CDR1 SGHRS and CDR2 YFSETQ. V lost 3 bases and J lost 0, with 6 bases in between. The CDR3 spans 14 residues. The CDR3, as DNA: TGCGCCAGCAGCTCAAGCGCGAACACCGGGGAGCTGTTTTTT. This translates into CASSSSANTGELFF.

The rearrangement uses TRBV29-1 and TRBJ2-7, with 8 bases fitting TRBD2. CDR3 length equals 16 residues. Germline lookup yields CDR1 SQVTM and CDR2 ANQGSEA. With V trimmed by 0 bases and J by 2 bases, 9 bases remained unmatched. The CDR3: CSVEDPRAGEAYEQYF. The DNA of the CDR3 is TGCAGCGTTGAAGATCCGAGAGCGGGAGAGGCCTACGAGCAGTACTTC.

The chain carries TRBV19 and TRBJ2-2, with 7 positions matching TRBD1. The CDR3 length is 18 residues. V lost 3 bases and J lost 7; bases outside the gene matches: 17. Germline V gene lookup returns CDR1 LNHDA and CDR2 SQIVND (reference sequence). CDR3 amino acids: CASSIFRLGTALFGELFF. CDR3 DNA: TGTGCCAGTAGTATTTTCAGGCTCGGGACAGCATTATTCGGGGAGCTGTTTTTT.

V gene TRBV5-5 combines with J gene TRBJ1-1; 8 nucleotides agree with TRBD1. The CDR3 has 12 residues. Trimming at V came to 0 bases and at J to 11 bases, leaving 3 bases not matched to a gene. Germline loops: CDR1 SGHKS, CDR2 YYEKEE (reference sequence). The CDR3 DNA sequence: TGTGCCAGCAGCTTGGGGACAGGGTTCGCTTTCTTT. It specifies CASSLGTGFAFF. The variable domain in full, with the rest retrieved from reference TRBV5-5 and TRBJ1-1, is DAGVTQSPTHLIKTRGQQVTLRCSPISGHKSVSWYQQVLGQGPQFIFQYYEKEERGRGNFPDRFSARQFPNYSSELNVNALLLGDSALYLCASSLGTGFAFFGQGTRLTVV.

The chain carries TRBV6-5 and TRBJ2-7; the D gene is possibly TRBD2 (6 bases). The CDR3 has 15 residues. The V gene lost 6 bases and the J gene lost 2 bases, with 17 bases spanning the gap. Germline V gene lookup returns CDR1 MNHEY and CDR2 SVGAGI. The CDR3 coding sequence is TGTGCCAGCAGGTTAGAGGGTTCGGGAGCCTACGAGCAGTACTTC. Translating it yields CASRLEGSGAYEQYF.

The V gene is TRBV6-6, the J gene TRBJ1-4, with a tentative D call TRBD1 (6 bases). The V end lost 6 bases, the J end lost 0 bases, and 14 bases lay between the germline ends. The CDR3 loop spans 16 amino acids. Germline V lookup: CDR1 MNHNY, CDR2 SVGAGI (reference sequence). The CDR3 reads CASRVLGGATNEKLFF. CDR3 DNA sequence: TGTGCCAGCAGGGTCCTAGGGGGGGCAACTAATGAAAAACTGTTTTTT.

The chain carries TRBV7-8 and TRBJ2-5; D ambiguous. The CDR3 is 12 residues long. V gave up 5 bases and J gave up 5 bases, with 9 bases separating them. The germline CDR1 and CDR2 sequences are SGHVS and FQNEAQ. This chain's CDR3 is CASSRYSETQYF. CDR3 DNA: TGTGCCAGCAGCCGGTATTCGGAGACCCAGTACTTC.

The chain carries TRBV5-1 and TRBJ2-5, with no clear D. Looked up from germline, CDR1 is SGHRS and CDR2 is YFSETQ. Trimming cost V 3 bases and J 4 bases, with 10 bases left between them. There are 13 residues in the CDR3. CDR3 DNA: TGCGCCAGCAGCTCCGACTTAACAGAGACCCAGTACTTC. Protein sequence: CASSSDLTETQYF.

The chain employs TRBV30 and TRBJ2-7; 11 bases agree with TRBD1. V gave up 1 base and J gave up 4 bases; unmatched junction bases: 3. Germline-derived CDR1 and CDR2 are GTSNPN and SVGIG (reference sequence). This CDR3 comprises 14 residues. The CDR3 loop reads CAWSGDRGGYEQYF. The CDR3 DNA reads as TGTGCCTGGAGTGGGGACAGGGGGGGGTACGAGCAGTACTTC.

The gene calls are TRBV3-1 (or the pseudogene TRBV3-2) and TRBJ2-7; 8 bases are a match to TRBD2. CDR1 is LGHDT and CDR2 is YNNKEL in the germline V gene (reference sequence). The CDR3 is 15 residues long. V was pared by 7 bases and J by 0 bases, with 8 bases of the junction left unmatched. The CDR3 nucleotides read TGTGCCAGCACCCACGGCGGGAGGAGCTCCTACGAGCAGTACTTC. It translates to CASTHGGRSSYEQYF.

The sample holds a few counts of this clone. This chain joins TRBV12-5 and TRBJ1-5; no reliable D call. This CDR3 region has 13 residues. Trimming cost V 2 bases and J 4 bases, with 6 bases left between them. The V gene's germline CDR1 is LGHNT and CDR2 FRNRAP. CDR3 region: CASGLTPNQPQHF. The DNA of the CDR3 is TGTGCTAGTGGTTTGACACCAAATCAGCCCCAGCATTTT.

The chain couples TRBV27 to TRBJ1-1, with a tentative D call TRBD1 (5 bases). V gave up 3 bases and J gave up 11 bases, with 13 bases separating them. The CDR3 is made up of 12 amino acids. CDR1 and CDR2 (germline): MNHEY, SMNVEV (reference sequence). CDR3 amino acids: CASSLMGQRAFF. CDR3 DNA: TGTGCCAGCAGTTTGATGGGGCAACGGGCTTTCTTT.

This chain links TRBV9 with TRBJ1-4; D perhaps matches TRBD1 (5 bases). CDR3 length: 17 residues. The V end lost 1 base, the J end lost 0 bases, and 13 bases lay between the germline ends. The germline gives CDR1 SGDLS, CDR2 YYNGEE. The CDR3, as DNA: TGTGCCAGCAGCGTATCGGCAGGGCATGCAACTAATGAAAAACTGTTTTTT. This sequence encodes CASSVSAGHATNEKLFF. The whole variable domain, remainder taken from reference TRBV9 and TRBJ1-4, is DSGVTQTPKHLITATGQRVTLRCSPRSGDLSVYWYQQSLDQGLQFLIQYYNGEERAKGNILERFSAQQFPDLHSELNLSSLELGDSALYFCASSVSAGHATNEKLFFGSGTQLSVL.

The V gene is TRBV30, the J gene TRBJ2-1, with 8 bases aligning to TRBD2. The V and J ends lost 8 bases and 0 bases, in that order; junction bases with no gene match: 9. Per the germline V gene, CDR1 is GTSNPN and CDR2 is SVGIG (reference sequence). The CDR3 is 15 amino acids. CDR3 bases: TGTGCCCGTTCTAGCGGGCGCAACTCCTACAATGAGCAGTTCTTC. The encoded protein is CARSSGRNSYNEQFF.

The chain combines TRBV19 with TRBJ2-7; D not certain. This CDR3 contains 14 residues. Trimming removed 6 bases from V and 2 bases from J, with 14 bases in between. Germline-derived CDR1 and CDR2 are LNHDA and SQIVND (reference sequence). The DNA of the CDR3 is TGTGCCAGTAGCGGCTTCTACGGAGCCTACGAGCAGTACTTC. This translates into CASSGFYGAYEQYF.

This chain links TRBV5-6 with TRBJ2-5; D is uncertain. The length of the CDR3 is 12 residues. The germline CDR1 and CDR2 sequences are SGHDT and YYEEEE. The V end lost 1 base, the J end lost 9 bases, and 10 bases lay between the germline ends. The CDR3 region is CASSLWYGSQYF. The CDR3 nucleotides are TGTGCCAGCAGCTTGTGGTACGGGTCCCAGTACTTC. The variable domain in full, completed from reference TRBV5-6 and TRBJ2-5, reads DAGVTQSPTHLIKTRGQQVTLRCSPKSGHDTVSWYQQALGQGPQFIFQYYEEEERQRGNFPDRFSGHQFPNYSSELNVNALLLGDSALYLCASSLWYGSQYFGPGTRLLVL.

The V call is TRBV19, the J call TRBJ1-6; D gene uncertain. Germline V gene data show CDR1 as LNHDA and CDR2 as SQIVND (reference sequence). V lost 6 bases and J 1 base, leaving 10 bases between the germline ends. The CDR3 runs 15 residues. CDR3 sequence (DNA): TGTGCCAGTAGCAAGGAGGGATCCTATAATTCACCCCTCCACTTT. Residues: CASSKEGSYNSPLHF.

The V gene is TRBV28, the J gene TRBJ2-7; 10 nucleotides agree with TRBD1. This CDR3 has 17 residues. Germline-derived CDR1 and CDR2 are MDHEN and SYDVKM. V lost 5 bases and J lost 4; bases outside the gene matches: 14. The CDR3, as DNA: TGTGCCAGCAGTGCCATACGAGCCGGGACAGGGGCATACGAGCAGTACTTC. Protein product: CASSAIRAGTGAYEQYF.

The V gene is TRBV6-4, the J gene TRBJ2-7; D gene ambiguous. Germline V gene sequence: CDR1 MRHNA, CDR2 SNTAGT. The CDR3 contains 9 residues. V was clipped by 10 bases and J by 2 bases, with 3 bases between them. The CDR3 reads CAITYEQYF. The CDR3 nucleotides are TGTGCCATTACCTACGAGCAGTACTTC.

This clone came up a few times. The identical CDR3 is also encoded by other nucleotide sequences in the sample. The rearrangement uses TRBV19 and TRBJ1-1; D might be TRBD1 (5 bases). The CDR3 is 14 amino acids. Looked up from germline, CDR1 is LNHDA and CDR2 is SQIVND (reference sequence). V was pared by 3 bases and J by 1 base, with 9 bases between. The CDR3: CASSIQGPNTEAFF. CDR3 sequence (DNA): TGTGCCAGTAGTATCCAGGGCCCGAACACTGAAGCTTTCTTT.

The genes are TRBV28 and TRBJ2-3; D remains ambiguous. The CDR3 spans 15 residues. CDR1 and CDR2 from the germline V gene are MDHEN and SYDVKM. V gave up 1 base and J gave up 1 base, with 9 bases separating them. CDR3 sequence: CASSLYQAGTDTQYF. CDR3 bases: TGTGCCAGCAGTTTATATCAGGCAGGCACAGATACGCAGTATTTT.

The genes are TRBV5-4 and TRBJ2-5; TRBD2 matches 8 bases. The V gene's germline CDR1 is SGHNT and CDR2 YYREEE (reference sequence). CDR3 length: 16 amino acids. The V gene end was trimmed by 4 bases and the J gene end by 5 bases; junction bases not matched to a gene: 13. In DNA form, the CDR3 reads TGTGCCAGCAGCCCTCCCCCAGCGGGAGATCGGGAGACCCAGTACTTC. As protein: CASSPPPAGDRETQYF.

This chain's CDR3 is CASRNDRTYGYTF. The CDR3 nucleotides read TGTGCCAGCAGAAACGACAGGACCTATGGCTACACCTTC. The rearrangement uses TRBV6-5 and TRBJ1-2, with a possible D match to TRBD1 (6 bases). The CDR3 loop spans 13 amino acids. Germline loops: CDR1 MNHEY, CDR2 SVGAGI. V lost 6 bases, J lost 4 bases, and 12 bases lay in between.